A selection of T cell receptor beta chains follows, all from one sample in a study of naive and memory T cell subsets. One entry per CDR3 protein, called by TCRdb with MiXCR from the UMI-ligation and nested PCR reads. The sample has approximately 90,000 distinct CDR3 sequences; about 11% are singletons. Sequencing was carried out using naive CD4+ T cells from blood. The source of these receptors is a human donor in good health. Both conserved end residues are part of each CDR3.

>TRBJ2-1|TRBV20-1
CSARGSEQFF
>TRBJ2-1|TRBV7-3
CASSIPGLAGGGRNEQFF
>TRBJ2-5|TRBV27
CASSFYQETQYF
>TRBJ2-1|TRBV11-2
CASSFSGISQSEQFF
>TRBJ2-5|TRBV12-3/TRBV12-4
CASSSGAGTALETQYF
>TRBJ2-6|TRBV25-1
CASSEPPGRAGANVLTF
>TRBJ1-1|TRBV6-5
CASRQSGTRLREAFF
>TRBJ1-6|TRBV6-5
CASSYSSITNSPLHF
>TRBJ1-4|TRBV14
CASSLLGRGREKLFF
>TRBJ1-4|TRBV18
CASSPSDGTGSRKLFF
>TRBJ2-5|TRBV18
CASSPSRQGLTGETQYF
>TRBJ2-3|TRBV3-1
CASSQVGGGSGTDTQYF
>TRBJ1-6|TRBV7-8
CASSVGNSPLHF
>TRBJ1-5|TRBV20-1
CSARGTGDQPQHF
>TRBJ1-1|TRBV12-3/TRBV12-4
CASQGGGLPSNTEAFF
>TRBJ2-7|TRBV10-3
CAISERTASYEQYF
>TRBJ2-1|TRBV29-1
CSARGSSYNEQFF
>TRBJ2-1|TRBV30
CAWSPHKRCGTSGSTSESCEQFF
>TRBJ1-1|TRBV27
CASSRTEMNTEAFF
>TRBJ1-2|TRBV4-3
CASSQDQGVGGYTF
>TRBJ1-1|TRBV7-9
CASSTIRNTEAFF
>TRBJ1-3|TRBV20-1
CSASWAGDGRHSGNTIYF
>TRBJ1-6|TRBV12-3/TRBV12-4
CASSFLQNSPLHF
>TRBJ1-4|TRBV5-1
CASSLKPGPSTNEKLFF
>TRBJ1-5|TRBV30
CAWSVRGYSNQPQHF
>TRBJ2-3|TRBV7-2
CANREQGQPDTQYF
>TRBJ2-7|TRBV19
CASSIGQGRSYEQYF
>TRBJ2-6|TRBV14
CASSPGANVLTF
>TRBJ2-5|TRBV7-9
CASSLVQTQETQYF
>TRBJ1-2|TRBV7-9
CASSLEQAGANGYTF
>TRBJ2-7|TRBV5-1
CASSPARTGRYEQYF
>TRBJ2-5|TRBV9
CASSEDKLGETQYF
>TRBJ2-1|TRBV11-2
CASSLDASSYEQFF
>TRBJ1-3|TRBV5-1
CASSLVGYSGNTIYF
>TRBJ2-3|TRBV29-1
CSVESGLAGGPEDTQYF
>TRBJ2-7|TRBV6-1
CASSMDSPVRVQYF
>TRBJ2-5|TRBV20-1
CSARYDTDETQYF